These T cell receptor beta chains were read from a single sample in a study of blood T cell repertoires in COVID-19. The protocol was immunoSEQ multiplex PCR, while the TCRdb copy is restricted to in-frame clones and leaves out a portion. The data show approximately 270,000 clones, 91% seen once. Sequenced: PBMCs or T cells enriched from blood (not recorded which). The receptor set was obtained from a human donor in a cohort exposed to, infected with or recovered from COVID-19 (not recorded which). The donor label of this sample is uncertain. Each CDR3 is given with its conserved first and last residue. Where a row states a size, it is once, few, many or the class of an expanded clone; other rows omit it.

abundance | j_gene | v_gene | CDR3aa
. | TRBJ1-5 | TRBV2 | CASRGQGRTQPQHF
. | TRBJ2-5 | TRBV30 | CAWSGNSQETQYF
. | TRBJ1-5 | TRBV19 | CASSGTGGNQPQHF
. | TRBJ2-3 | TRBV29-1 | CSVDRAGGTDTQYF
once | TRBJ2-3 | TRBV12-5 | CASGPLRTGTSTDTQYF
. | TRBJ2-7 | TRBV5-5 | CASSLGAGDPYEQYF
few | TRBJ1-1 | TRBV30 | CAWVYRVHTEAFF
few | TRBJ1-6 | TRBV28 | CASISAGEGGSPLHF
. | TRBJ2-1 | TRBV19 | CASSTSDYNEQFF
. | TRBJ1-5 | TRBV4-1 | CASSQGQGPNQPQHF
. | TRBJ1-3 | TRBV6-2/TRBV6-3 | CASSYLDWSSGNTIYF
. | TRBJ1-3 | TRBV3-1/TRBV3-2 | CASSPPGTWRNTIYF
. | TRBJ1-2 | TRBV29-1 | CRRRDRAYYGYTF
. | TRBJ1-5 | TRBV27 | CASSWTADSNQPQHF
. | TRBJ1-2 | TRBV27 | CASSRRGLAGYTF
. | TRBJ2-7 | TRBV2 | CASNEPGDYEQYF
. | TRBJ2-5 | TRBV25-1 | CASSDLTGGFRQETQYF
. | TRBJ2-7 | TRBV9 | CASSATGAYYEQYF
. | TRBJ2-1 | TRBV29-1 | CSVVKAGGGNEQFF
. | TRBJ1-2 | TRBV12-5 | CASGLGSGTGYGYTF
. | TRBJ1-4 | TRBV5-1 | CASSGGLRTTNEKLFF
. | TRBJ1-2 | TRBV5-4 | CASSFPGQGGYGYTF
once | TRBJ2-2 | TRBV19 | CASSLNSGTNTGELFF
. | TRBJ1-5 | TRBV7-2 | CASSLTGGTGGYGQPQHF
. | TRBJ2-5 | TRBV18 | CASSPRQEEEETQYF
. | TRBJ1-3 | TRBV11-2 | CASSLVRGTSGNTIYF
. | TRBJ1-1 | TRBV2 | CASKEGQMNTEAFF
. | TRBJ2-1 | TRBV7-9 | CASSLAALAPEQFF